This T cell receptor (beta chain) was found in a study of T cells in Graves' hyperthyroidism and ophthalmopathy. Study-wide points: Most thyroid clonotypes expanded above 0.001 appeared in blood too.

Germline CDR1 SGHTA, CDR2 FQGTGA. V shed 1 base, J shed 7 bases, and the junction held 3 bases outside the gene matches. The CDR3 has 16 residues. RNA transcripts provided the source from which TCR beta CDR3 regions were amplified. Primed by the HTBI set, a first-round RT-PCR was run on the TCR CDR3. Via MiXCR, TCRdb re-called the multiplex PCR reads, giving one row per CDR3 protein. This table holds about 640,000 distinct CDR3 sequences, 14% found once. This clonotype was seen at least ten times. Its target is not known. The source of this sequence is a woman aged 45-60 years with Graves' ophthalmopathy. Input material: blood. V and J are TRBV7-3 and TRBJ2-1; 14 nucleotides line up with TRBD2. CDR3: CASSLMTSGRVNEQFF. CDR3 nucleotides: TGTGCCAGCAGCTTAATGACTAGCGGGAGGGTAAATGAGCAGTTCTTC.